The T cell receptor beta chain described here comes from a study of blood T cell repertoires in COVID-19. Across the whole study: Some COVID-19 samples were acute and others convalescent; all came from the United States, Italy and Spain. T cells, B-cell-depleted T cells, or PBMCs provided the cDNA or gDNA that served as material.

This clone has just a few counts. The junction departs from germline at one end; a sequencing error may be responsible. The CDR3 extends over 19 amino acids. CDR1 is LNHNV and CDR2 is YYDKDF in the germline V gene (reference sequence). In the original workflow: Estimation of nucleated cell counts was performed using reference gene primer amplification. Only in-frame clones appear in the TCRdb table, and some are missing; sequencing was by immunoSEQ multiplex PCR. Clonal size and the V and J genes are those of that table, whereas D and trimming came from the DNA. The profile shows about 98,000 clones, roughly 85% of them singletons.

The rearrangement joins TRBV15 to TRBJ1-2; the D is unclear. Material for sequencing was peripheral blood. The source is a man between 65 and 85 years old with acute or convalescent COVID-19. The chain's CDR3 is CATSGEGLGSDGHISGYTF. The DNA of the CDR3 is TGTGCCACCAGCGGAGAGGGTTTGGGGAGCGATGGGCATATCAGCGGCTACACCTTC.